The 26 T cell receptor beta chains given below trace back to one sample, sequenced in a study of T cell responses to AZD1222 COVID-19 vaccine. Repertoires were generated with immunoSEQ multiplex PCR, while TCRdb's copy carries only in-frame clones and drops some. The table records roughly 180,000 clones, roughly 91% of them present only once. Material: peripheral blood, obtained 28 days after the second dose of the MenACWY control vaccine. These receptors came from an adult who received the MenACWY meningococcal vaccine as a control.

The chain joins TRBV7-9 to TRBJ1-2, with D perhaps TRBD1 (6 bases). CDR3 length equals 13 residues. The germline V gene has CDR1 SEHNR and CDR2 FQNEAQ (reference sequence). With 4 bases removed from V and 6 bases from J, the gap between germline ends came to 12 bases. CDR3 DNA: TGTGCCAGCAGCTCATGGGCAGGGGATGGCTACACCTTC. Translating it yields CASSSWAGDGYTF.

This rearrangement joins TRBV5-1 to TRBJ2-7; 10 bases map to TRBD2. CDR3 length equals 15 residues. Germline V gene lookup returns CDR1 SGHRS and CDR2 YFSETQ. The ends lost 5 bases at V and 0 bases at J; junction bases unmatched: 5. Written as DNA, the CDR3 is TGCGCCAGCAGAAAAGCGGGGGGGAGCTCCTACGAGCAGTACTTC. This gives the protein CASRKAGGSSYEQYF.

This clone was detected once. This sequence joins TRBV30 and TRBJ1-2; D call uncertain. CDR1 and CDR2 (germline): GTSNPN, SVGIG (reference sequence). The CDR3 covers 13 residues. The V and J ends lost 0 bases and 12 bases respectively, with 17 bases between them. CDR3 region: CAWSVNRRRPHTF. CDR3 bases: TGTGCCTGGAGTGTTAATCGTCGGCGGCCCCACACCTTC.

The genes are TRBV7-2 and TRBJ2-2; no clear D. V lost 1 base to trimming and J lost 9 bases, with 9 bases between them. The CDR3 sequence is 13 residues long. In germline, CDR1 is SGHTA, CDR2 FQGNSA. The CDR3 protein is CASSLGQPRELFF. DNA for the CDR3: TGTGCCAGCAGCTTAGGGCAGCCCCGGGAGCTGTTTTTT. Full variable domain (missing parts from reference TRBV7-2 and TRBJ2-2): GAGVSQSPSNKVTEKGKDVELRCDPISGHTALYWYRQSLGQGLEFLIYFQGNSAPDKSGLPSDRFSAERTGGSVSTLTIQRTQQEDSAVYLCASSLGQPRELFFGEGSRLTVL.

This sequence joins TRBV6-5 and TRBJ2-2; the D gene could be TRBD1 or TRBD2 (6 bases each). The V gene lost 6 bases and the J gene lost 2 bases, with 13 bases spanning the gap. This CDR3 contains 15 residues. CDR1 and CDR2 from the germline V gene are MNHEY and SVGAGI. The chain's CDR3 is CASRRTGANTGELFF. As DNA, the CDR3 is TGTGCCAGCAGACGGACGGGGGCCAACACCGGGGAGCTGTTTTTT.

This clone was detected only a few times. This sequence joins TRBV28 and TRBJ2-5, with 9 bases lining up with TRBD2. Germline CDR1 MDHEN, CDR2 SYDVKM. Trimming took 5 bases from V and 4 from J; bases not matched to a gene: 11. CDR3 length: 16 amino acids. CDR3 loop: CASSPGRAGGRETQYF. For the CDR3, the DNA is TGTGCCAGCAGTCCAGGTCGAGCGGGGGGAAGAGAGACCCAGTACTTC.

The rearrangement uses TRBV18 and TRBJ2-1, with TRBD2 matching over 7 bases. The CDR3 totals 16 residues. V trimming: 6 bases; J trimming: 8 bases; junction bases outside the gene matches: 16. Per germline, CDR1 KGHSH and CDR2 LQKENI. For the CDR3, the DNA is TGTGCCAGCTCCCCCAGTGGACTAGGAGGTTCAGATGAGCAGTTCTTC. It encodes CASSPSGLGGSDEQFF.

This chain connects TRBV7-9 to TRBJ1-4, with a weak D call TRBD1 (5 bases). There are 15 residues in the CDR3. Germline lookup yields CDR1 SEHNR and CDR2 FQNEAQ (reference sequence). The V gene lost 3 bases and the J gene lost 7 bases, with 15 bases spanning the gap. The CDR3 DNA is TGTGCCAGCAGCTTCGTAGGGAGGGGTGGTGAAAAACTGTTTTTT. Amino acid sequence: CASSFVGRGGEKLFF.

In this sample, this clone turned up a few times. V usage is TRBV27 and J usage is TRBJ1-2, with D uncertain. The germline V gene has CDR1 MNHEY and CDR2 SMNVEV (reference sequence). With 2 bases removed from V and 5 bases from J, the gap between germline ends came to 27 bases. The length of the CDR3 is 19 residues. The CDR3 loop reads CASSLKGPASFPLGYGYTF. The CDR3 DNA reads as TGTGCCAGCAGTTTAAAAGGCCCCGCCAGCTTTCCGCTGGGGTATGGCTACACCTTC.

The chain recombines TRBV18 with TRBJ1-3, with a tentative D call TRBD1 (5 bases). The germline V and J ends were trimmed by 5 bases and 0 bases, with 11 bases remaining between them. From germline, CDR1 is KGHSH and CDR2 LQKENI. The CDR3 is made up of 15 amino acids. The CDR3 nucleotides are TGTGCCAGCTCAGCCGGGACGGACTCTGGAAACACCATATATTTT. Amino acids: CASSAGTDSGNTIYF.

The rearrangement links TRBV28 to TRBJ1-6; D not resolved. There are 17 residues in the CDR3. V lost 4 bases and J lost 0, with 13 bases in between. Looked up from germline, CDR1 is MDHEN and CDR2 is SYDVKM. The CDR3 loop is CASSSRTTSSYNSPLHF. CDR3 DNA sequence: TGTGCCAGCAGTTCCCGGACTACGAGCTCCTATAATTCACCCCTCCACTTT.

The V call is TRBV30, the J call TRBJ1-1; D ambiguous. The V end was cut by 0 bases, the J end by 2 bases, with 7 bases between. Germline V CDR1 and CDR2: GTSNPN, SVGIG (reference sequence). This CDR3 region has 13 residues. CDR3 coding DNA: TGTGCCTGGAGTGTCAAGGTAAACACTGAAGCTTTCTTT. Encoded protein: CAWSVKVNTEAFF.

The chain uses TRBV6-1 and TRBJ1-6; 8 bases fit TRBD1. The CDR3 length is 16 residues. Trimming removed 4 bases from V and 0 bases from J; junction bases left unmatched: 2. Per the germline V gene, CDR1 is MNHNS and CDR2 is SASEGT. This chain's CDR3 is CASSVQGDSYNSPLHF. As DNA, the CDR3 is TGTGCCAGCAGTGTACAGGGGGACTCCTATAATTCACCCCTCCACTTT.

The chain links TRBV5-1 to TRBJ2-5, with D perhaps matching TRBD1 or TRBD2 (5 bases each). CDR3 size: 15 residues. V lost 4 bases and J lost 4, with 17 bases in between. Germline V gene data show CDR1 as SGHRS and CDR2 as YFSETQ. The CDR3 DNA reads as TGCGCCAGCAGCCGGGGCGGTGTAAAGGGAGAGACCCAGTACTTC. Its protein product is CASSRGGVKGETQYF.

This chain joins TRBV18 and TRBJ1-4; D is uncertain. The CDR3 totals 15 residues. V shed 3 bases and J shed 6 bases, with 14 bases lying between them. CDR1 KGHSH and CDR2 LQKENI come from the germline V gene. In nucleotides, the CDR3 is TGTGCCAGCTCACCGACCTGGGGTGATTATGAAAAACTGTTTTTT. This codes for CASSPTWGDYEKLFF.

This clone was counted a single time. The CDR3, as DNA: TGTGCCAGTAGTCGCACAGGGTTCCAAGAGACCCAGTACTTC. Its translation is CASSRTGFQETQYF. The genes are TRBV19 and TRBJ2-5; a possible D gene is TRBD1 (6 bases). Trimming stripped 5 bases from V and 1 base from J, with 11 bases between. There are 14 residues in the CDR3. Looked up from germline, CDR1 is LNHDA and CDR2 is SQIVND (reference sequence). Looking up the rest from reference TRBV19 and TRBJ2-5 gives the full variable domain: DGGITQSPKYLFRKEGQNVTLSCEQNLNHDAMYWYRQDPGQGLRLIYYSQIVNDFQKGDIAEGYSVSREKKESFPLTVTSAQKNPTAFYLCASSRTGFQETQYFGPGTRLLVL.

V and J are TRBV19 and TRBJ1-2; D is possibly TRBD1 (5 bases). Per germline, CDR1 LNHDA and CDR2 SQIVND (reference sequence). The CDR3 is 14 amino acids. The ends were cut back, 3 bases at V and 2 bases at J, with 10 bases in the middle. The CDR3 here is CASSIDRPNYGYTF. The CDR3 DNA follows: TGTGCCAGTAGTATCGACAGACCCAACTATGGCTACACCTTC.

This chain uses TRBV7-2 with TRBJ2-1; D not resolved. Per germline, CDR1 SGHTA and CDR2 FQGNSA. Trimming took off 5 bases at V and 7 bases at J, with 15 bases between the two ends. The CDR3 consists of 14 residues. For the CDR3, the DNA is TGTGCCAGCAGCGCGTCCCCTGGCCGGAATGAGCAGTTCTTC. Translation: CASSASPGRNEQFF.

CDR3 in DNA: TGCGCCAGCAGCCAAGACGGGACAGGGGGTCCCTCTGCTTATACCGGGGAGCTGTTTTTT. Protein product: CASSQDGTGGPSAYTGELFF. The chain links TRBV4-1 to TRBJ2-2; 11 bases align to TRBD1. The germline V gene has CDR1 MGHRA and CDR2 YSYEKL. The CDR3 consists of 20 residues. The trim removed 0 bases at V and 5 bases at J, leaving 14 bases unmatched.

This chain uses TRBV28 with TRBJ2-7, with D possibly matching TRBD1 (6 bases). The germline CDR1 and CDR2 sequences are MDHEN and SYDVKM. There are 15 residues in the CDR3. Deletions cut 7 bases from V and 3 bases from J, with 19 bases between. The CDR3 here is CASTSTFRDNYEQYF. CDR3 in DNA: TGTGCCAGCACCTCAACCTTCCGGGACAACTACGAGCAGTACTTC.

This chain joins TRBV19 and TRBJ1-5; no clear D. The CDR3 spans 12 residues. Germline V gene lookup returns CDR1 LNHDA and CDR2 SQIVND (reference sequence). V was shortened by 5 bases and J by 2 bases, with 4 bases between the two germline ends. The CDR3 is CASSFRNQPQHF. CDR3 in DNA: TGTGCCAGTAGTTTTCGCAATCAGCCCCAGCATTTT.

This chain joins TRBV7-8 and TRBJ1-4; D call uncertain. Looked up from germline, CDR1 is SGHVS and CDR2 is FQNEAQ. This CDR3 has 13 amino acids. V dropped 6 bases and J dropped 5 bases, with 10 bases sitting between them. The CDR3 coding sequence is TGTGCCAGCAGGAAGTCTAGGAATGAAAAACTGTTTTTT. Amino acid sequence: CASRKSRNEKLFF.

This clone occurred once. The J gene is TRBJ1-4, the V gene TRBV5-1, with D hard to call. Trimming pared 0 bases from V and 6 bases from J, leaving 9 bases between. This CDR3 is built from 14 residues. Germline lookup yields CDR1 SGHRS and CDR2 YFSETQ. The chain's CDR3 is CASSLAKPDEKLFF. The CDR3 DNA is TGCGCCAGCAGCTTGGCAAAACCGGATGAAAAACTGTTTTTT.

The chain recombines TRBV10-3 with TRBJ1-4; D remains ambiguous. CDR3 length equals 13 residues. CDR1 ENHRY and CDR2 SYGVKD come from the germline V gene. V was trimmed by 3 bases and J by 5 bases, leaving 7 bases between them. The CDR3 bases are TGTGCCATCAGTGAAGCGCCGAATGAAAAACTGTTTTTT. It codes for CAISEAPNEKLFF.

This clone came up a few times. The chain is built from TRBV13 and TRBJ1-2, with a weak D call TRBD1 (5 bases). This CDR3 is 15 amino acids long. V lost 0 bases and J lost 4, with 12 bases in between. CDR1 and CDR2 from the germline V gene are PRHDT and FYEKMQ (reference sequence). This chain's CDR3 is CASSLGLSGPYGYTF. The CDR3 DNA reads as TGTGCCAGCAGCTTAGGCCTCTCAGGGCCCTATGGCTACACCTTC.

The gene calls are TRBV27 and TRBJ1-1, with unresolved D. V lost 6 bases and J lost 5, with 13 bases in between. The CDR3 consists of 13 residues. Germline loops: CDR1 MNHEY, CDR2 SMNVEV (reference sequence). The CDR3 sequence is CASSKSRPTEAFF. The CDR3 DNA sequence: TGTGCCAGCAGCAAATCGAGGCCGACTGAAGCTTTCTTT.